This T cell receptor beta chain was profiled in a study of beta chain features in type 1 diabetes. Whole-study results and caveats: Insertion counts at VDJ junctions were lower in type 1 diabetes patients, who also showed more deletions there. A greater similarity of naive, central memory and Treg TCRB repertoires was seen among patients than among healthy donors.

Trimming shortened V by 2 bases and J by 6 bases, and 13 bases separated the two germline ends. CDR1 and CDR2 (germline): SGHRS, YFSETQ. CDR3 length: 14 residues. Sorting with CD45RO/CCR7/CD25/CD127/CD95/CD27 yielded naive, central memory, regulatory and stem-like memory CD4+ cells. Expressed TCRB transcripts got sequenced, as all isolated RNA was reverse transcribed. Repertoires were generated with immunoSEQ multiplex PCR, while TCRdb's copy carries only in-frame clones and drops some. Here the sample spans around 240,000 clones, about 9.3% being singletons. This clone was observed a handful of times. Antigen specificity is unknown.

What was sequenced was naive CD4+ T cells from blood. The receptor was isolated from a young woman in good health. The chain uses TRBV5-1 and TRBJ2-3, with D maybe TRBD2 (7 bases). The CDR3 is CASSFSGGADTQYF. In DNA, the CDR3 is TGCGCCAGCAGCTTTTCGGGGGGCGCGGATACGCAGTATTTT.